This is a list of T cell receptor beta chains from one sample in a study of shared clonotypes between healthy human individuals. Profiling relied on immunoSEQ multiplex PCR, and the TCRdb table lists in-frame clones only, not all of them. Among more than 1 million clones listed, around 78% were seen once. What was sequenced was memory CD4+ T cells from PBMCs. The source is a man younger than 35 in good health. Some clones in this sample may be carry-over from other donors' samples. Each CDR3 is given with its conserved first and last residue. The D gene is left open where the match is weak. The listing skips clone size in some rows; elsewhere it reads once, few, many or a size class.

abundance	v_gene	d_gene	j_gene	len	CDR3aa	CDR3nt
.	TRBV5-1	.	TRBJ2-7	14	CASSSQGGNYEQYF	TGCGCCAGCAGCTCACAGGGGGGGAACTACGAGCAGTACTTC
.	TRBV20-1	.	TRBJ2-1	11	CSAQVNNEQFF	TGCAGTGCGCAAGTAAACAATGAGCAGTTCTTC
.	TRBV5-6	.	TRBJ1-2	16	CASSLAPKRLNYGYTF	TGTGCCAGCAGCTTGGCTCCTAAACGGCTAAACTATGGCTACACCTTC
.	TRBV5-4	TRBD2	TRBJ2-3	17	CASTHPGLAGSTDTQYF	TGTGCCAGCACCCACCCGGGACTAGCGGGTTCCACAGATACGCAGTATTTT
.	TRBV4-2	.	TRBJ2-1	14	CASSQGLTINEQFF	TGTGCCAGCAGCCAAGGATTAACCATCAATGAGCAGTTCTTC
.	TRBV28	TRBD2	TRBJ2-1	13	CASSLGRVNEQFF	TGTGCCAGCAGTTTAGGGAGGGTCAATGAGCAGTTCTTC
.	TRBV7-3	.	TRBJ2-2	16	CASSLLGQGFAGELFF	TGTGCCAGCAGCTTACTAGGGCAGGGATTTGCCGGGGAGCTGTTTTTT
once	TRBV19	TRBD2	TRBJ2-3	19	CASSTSRSAGALPLYTQYF	TGTGCCAGTAGTACCAGCCGATCTGCGGGAGCCCTTCCATTGTATACGCAGTATTTT
few	TRBV29-1	TRBD1	TRBJ2-7	11	CSVETGHEQYF	TGCAGCGTTGAGACAGGGCACGAGCAGTACTTC
.	TRBV6-6	TRBD2	TRBJ2-7	14	CASTRAGVGYEQYF	TGTGCCAGCACCCGCGCGGGAGTTGGGTACGAGCAGTACTTC
.	TRBV27	TRBD2	TRBJ2-7	15	CASKRASGSSYEQYF	TGTGCCAGCAAGAGAGCTAGCGGAAGCTCCTACGAGCAGTACTTC
many	TRBV27	.	TRBJ1-6	15	CASSSQGFGNSPLHF	TGTGCCAGCAGTTCACAGGGTTTTGGTAATTCACCCCTCCACTTT
.	TRBV5-1	.	TRBJ2-1	13	CASTTGTYNEQFF	TGCGCCAGCACCACTGGGACCTACAATGAGCAGTTCTTC
once	TRBV2	TRBD2	TRBJ2-5	14	CASSRGTSGRTQYF	TGTGCCAGCAGTCGTGGGACTAGCGGGAGGACCCAGTACTTC
.	TRBV7-3	.	TRBJ2-1	13	CASSPPSVNEQFF	TGTGCCAGCAGCCCCCCTAGCGTGAATGAGCAGTTCTTC
.	TRBV5-6	TRBD1	TRBJ2-6	17	CASSPGQGLSGANVLTF	TGTGCCAGCAGCCCGGGACAGGGGCTTTCTGGGGCCAACGTCCTGACTTTC
.	TRBV5-8	.	TRBJ2-5	14	CASSFWGRQETQYF	TGTGCCAGCAGCTTCTGGGGAAGGCAAGAGACCCAGTACTTC
.	TRBV27	.	TRBJ1-4	15	CASRRAGATNEKLFF	TGTGCCAGCAGGAGGGCCGGGGCAACTAATGAAAAACTGTTTTTT
.	TRBV19	.	TRBJ1-5	17	CASSIARGAQTVRPQHF	TGTGCCAGTAGTATTGCTAGGGGGGCGCAAACGGTTAGGCCCCAGCATTTT
once	TRBV28	.	TRBJ1-1	14	CASITQGAATEAFF	TGTGCCAGCATTACCCAGGGAGCGGCCACTGAAGCTTTCTTT
.	TRBV28	TRBD1	TRBJ1-2	15	CASSPAGTVNYGYTF	TGTGCCAGCAGTCCAGCCGGGACAGTAAACTATGGCTACACCTTC
.	TRBV7-2	.	TRBJ1-1	14	CASSLRKGITEAFF	TGTGCCAGCAGCTTACGGAAGGGGATCACTGAAGCTTTCTTT
few	TRBV28	.	TRBJ2-3	13	CASIRGGTDTQYF	TGTGCCAGCATTAGGGGTGGCACAGATACGCAGTATTTT
.	TRBV27	.	TRBJ2-7	11	CAGKKGGEQYF	TGTGCCGGTAAAAAGGGGGGCGAGCAGTACTTC
.	TRBV28	.	TRBJ1-4	14	CASGRTPTNEKLFF	TGTGCCAGCGGACGGACCCCAACTAATGAAAAACTGTTTTTT
.	TRBV5-1	.	TRBJ1-2	14	CASSFGGRAGGYTF	TGCGCCAGCAGCTTTGGTGGCAGGGCAGGTGGCTACACCTTC
.	TRBV2	.	TRBJ2-3	16	CATGQGDGRWTDTQYF	TGTGCCACCGGACAGGGTGACGGGAGGTGGACAGATACGCAGTATTTT
.	TRBV5-1	.	TRBJ2-7	14	CASREGFNSYEQYF	TGCGCCAGCCGCGAGGGGTTCAACTCCTACGAGCAGTACTTC
.	TRBV5-4	.	TRBJ2-1	17	CASSLLTGPKVYNEQFF	TGTGCCAGCAGCTTGCTTACAGGGCCCAAGGTGTACAATGAGCAGTTCTTC
.	TRBV10-3	.	TRBJ2-1	14	CAISIDSSYNEQFF	TGTGCCATCAGCATAGACAGCTCCTACAATGAGCAGTTCTTC
.	TRBV5-1	TRBD2	TRBJ2-5	19	CASSDPGLAGVNGGETQYF	TGCGCCAGCAGCGACCCGGGACTAGCGGGAGTCAATGGGGGGGAGACCCAGTACTTC
.	TRBV19	.	TRBJ2-7	13	CASSIDWEYEQYF	TGTGCCAGTAGTATAGATTGGGAGTACGAGCAGTACTTC
.	TRBV9	.	TRBJ2-1	13	CASGGLEYNEQFF	TGTGCCAGCGGCGGGCTAGAGTACAATGAGCAGTTCTTC
once	TRBV6-1	TRBD1	TRBJ1-2	16	CASSEAGRGLLGGYTF	TGTGCCAGCAGTGAAGCTGGCAGGGGGCTTCTCGGTGGCTACACCTTC
.	TRBV10-2	.	TRBJ2-1	17	CASRDPGFESSYNEQFF	TGCGCCAGCAGGGATCCGGGGTTCGAGAGCTCCTACAATGAGCAGTTCTTC
.	TRBV5-1	TRBD2	TRBJ2-1	17	CASSLVKPGLAYNEQFF	TGCGCCAGCAGCTTGGTTAAGCCGGGACTAGCCTACAATGAGCAGTTCTTC